Listed below are T cell receptor beta chains from one sample, sequenced in a study of T cells in localized non-small cell lung cancer. Some clones are missing from TCRdb's copy, which holds only in-frame ones; the method was immunoSEQ multiplex PCR. The sample contains over 55,000 clones, roughly nine tenths of which appear only once. The specimen comprised peripheral blood, sampled before any cancer treatment. The receptor source for this set is a woman aged 40-69 years with stage I lung adenocarcinoma. Both conserved end residues are part of each CDR3. A D gene is named only where the DNA matches it firmly. The listing skips clone size in some rows; elsewhere it reads once, few, many or a size class.

J: TRBJ1-2; D: .; size: .; V: TRBV4-2; DNA: TGTGCCAGCAGCCAAGAAGCGGGGGTCGGCTATGGCTACACCTTC; CDR3: CASSQEAGVGYGYTF
J: TRBJ1-2; D: .; size: once; V: TRBV2; DNA: TGTGCCAGCAGTCTCGGGCCCTCGGGTGGCTACACCTTC; CDR3: CASSLGPSGGYTF
J: TRBJ2-3; D: .; size: .; V: TRBV7-2; DNA: TGTGCCAGCAGCTTACGGGCTGACGCAGATACGCAGTATTTT; CDR3: CASSLRADADTQYF
J: TRBJ2-7; D: TRBD1; size: .; V: TRBV5-6; DNA: TGTGCCAGCAGCTTGGTGACAGGGCACTCCTACGAGCAGTACTTC; CDR3: CASSLVTGHSYEQYF
J: TRBJ2-5; D: .; size: few; V: TRBV30; DNA: TGTGCCTGGAGTGTAGCCAGCCAAGAGACCCAGTACTTC; CDR3: CAWSVASQETQYF
J: TRBJ1-2; D: .; size: .; V: TRBV28; DNA: TGTGCCAGCAGTTTCTTGGGACACGGCTACACCTTC; CDR3: CASSFLGHGYTF
J: TRBJ1-5; D: TRBD1; size: .; V: TRBV27; DNA: TGTGCCAGCAGTCCGGGACAGGGGCTATATAGCAATCAGCCCCAGCATTTT; CDR3: CASSPGQGLYSNQPQHF
J: TRBJ1-4; D: TRBD1; size: .; V: TRBV6-1; DNA: TGTGCCAGCAGCGGTCGGACAGGGGGAAATGAAAAACTGTTTTTT; CDR3: CASSGRTGGNEKLFF
J: TRBJ2-2; D: .; size: .; V: TRBV9; DNA: TGTGCCAGCAGCGTAGATCAAACGAACACCGGGGAGCTGTTTTTT; CDR3: CASSVDQTNTGELFF
J: TRBJ2-7; D: TRBD1; size: .; V: TRBV5-5; DNA: TGTGCCAGCAGCCGGGGGACAGGGGGCATCTACGAGCAGTACTTC; CDR3: CASSRGTGGIYEQYF
J: TRBJ2-3; D: TRBD2; size: .; V: TRBV2; DNA: TGTGCCAGCAGTGGACTAGCGGGGTCCACAGATACGCAGTATTTT; CDR3: CASSGLAGSTDTQYF
J: TRBJ1-2; D: TRBD1; size: .; V: TRBV19; DNA: TGTGCCAGTAGCAGGGGGTTCTACTATGGCTACACCTTC; CDR3: CASSRGFYYGYTF
J: TRBJ1-2; D: TRBD1; size: .; V: TRBV28; DNA: TGTGCCAGCAGTTTTCAAGGACAGGGGTCTGGTGGCTACACCTTC; CDR3: CASSFQGQGSGGYTF
J: TRBJ1-5; D: .; size: .; V: TRBV7-2; DNA: TGTGCCAGCAGTTCAAATAGCAATCAGCCCCAGCATTTT; CDR3: CASSSNSNQPQHF
J: TRBJ2-6; D: .; size: .; V: TRBV11-2; DNA: TGTGCCAGCAGCTTTGCCCCCTCTGGGGCCAACGTCCTGACTTTC; CDR3: CASSFAPSGANVLTF
J: TRBJ1-4; D: .; size: .; V: TRBV9; DNA: TGTGCCAGCAGCGTAGGTCTGAGTATTGGCGAAAAACTGTTTTTT; CDR3: CASSVGLSIGEKLFF
J: TRBJ1-1; D: .; size: .; V: TRBV6-1; DNA: TGTGCCAGCACTTGGGGGGGGCTGAACACTGAAGCTTTCTTT; CDR3: CASTWGGLNTEAFF
J: TRBJ2-2; D: TRBD2; size: .; V: TRBV5-5; DNA: TGTGCCAGCATCGGGACTAGCGGAACCGGGGAGCTGTTTTTT; CDR3: CASIGTSGTGELFF
J: TRBJ2-7; D: .; size: .; V: TRBV6-1; DNA: TGTGCCAGCAGTGGGGACCTTGAGGAGCAGTACTTC; CDR3: CASSGDLEEQYF
J: TRBJ1-4; D: TRBD1; size: .; V: TRBV9; DNA: TGTGCCAGCAGCCTCACAGGGACAGCTAATGAAAAACTGTTTTTT; CDR3: CASSLTGTANEKLFF
J: TRBJ1-1; D: TRBD1; size: .; V: TRBV6-5; DNA: TGTGCCAGCAAGCCGGGACAGGGTGAAGCTTTCTTT; CDR3: CASKPGQGEAFF
J: TRBJ2-1; D: .; size: .; V: TRBV7-9; DNA: TGTGCCAGCAGCCCCCCCCCGAATAATGAGCAGTTCTTC; CDR3: CASSPPPNNEQFF
J: TRBJ1-2; D: .; size: .; V: TRBV29-1; DNA: TGCAGCGTTGAAGACGAAGCAGGGGCCACCACTCGCTATGGCTACACCTTC; CDR3: CSVEDEAGATTRYGYTF
J: TRBJ1-5; D: .; size: .; V: TRBV5-1; DNA: TGCGCCAGCAGCTTATCATCAGGGGCGGGACAGCCCCAGCATTTT; CDR3: CASSLSSGAGQPQHF
J: TRBJ1-1; D: .; size: .; V: TRBV25-1; DNA: TGTGCCAGCAGACCCTCAGTGAGGCTGAACACTGAAGCTTTCTTT; CDR3: CASRPSVRLNTEAFF
J: TRBJ1-2; D: .; size: .; V: TRBV2; DNA: TGTGCCAGCAGTGAATCGGTTGTAGCAGGGGACACCTTC; CDR3: CASSESVVAGDTF
J: TRBJ2-5; D: .; size: .; V: TRBV20-1; DNA: TGCAGTGCTCTGAAAGAGACCCAGTACTTC; CDR3: CSALKETQYF
J: TRBJ1-1; D: .; size: .; V: TRBV7-9; DNA: TGTGCCAGCAGCAGTGGTAGTTTTGAAGCTTTCTTT; CDR3: CASSSGSFEAFF
J: TRBJ2-7; D: .; size: once; V: TRBV7-9; DNA: TGTGCCAGCAGCTTGGGTGGGTCAAACGAGCAGTACTTC; CDR3: CASSLGGSNEQYF
J: TRBJ2-5; D: TRBD1; size: .; V: TRBV13; DNA: TGTGCCAGCAGCAGTACAACTTTCGGGACAGCCCAAGAGACCCAGTACTTC; CDR3: CASSSTTFGTAQETQYF
J: TRBJ2-3; D: .; size: .; V: TRBV18; DNA: TGTGCCAGCTCACTGGGTGCCGCAGATACGCAGTATTTT; CDR3: CASSLGAADTQYF
J: TRBJ1-1; D: .; size: .; V: TRBV25-1; DNA: TGTGCCAGCAAACGAGACACCGGGAACACTGAAGCTTTCTTT; CDR3: CASKRDTGNTEAFF
J: TRBJ2-1; D: .; size: .; V: TRBV27; DNA: TGTGCCAGCAGCCCTATCGGGGGAGTGGCCTTAAATGAGCAGTTCTTC; CDR3: CASSPIGGVALNEQFF
J: TRBJ1-4; D: .; size: .; V: TRBV2; DNA: TGTGCCAGCAGTGAAAGGACAGCCAATGAAAAACTGTTTTTT; CDR3: CASSERTANEKLFF
J: TRBJ2-3; D: TRBD2; size: once; V: TRBV6-1; DNA: TGTGCCAGCAATTCGGGAGGGCCAACAGATACGCAGTATTTT; CDR3: CASNSGGPTDTQYF
J: TRBJ2-7; D: TRBD1; size: .; V: TRBV2; DNA: TGTGCCAGCAGGGTGGGGACAGGGAGTGCCCACGAGCAGTACTTC; CDR3: CASRVGTGSAHEQYF
J: TRBJ1-4; D: .; size: .; V: TRBV4-2; DNA: TGTGCCAGCAGCCCCCGGAGAGGGGAGCAATCTAATGAAAAACTGTTTTTT; CDR3: CASSPRRGEQSNEKLFF
J: TRBJ1-5; D: .; size: .; V: TRBV6-5; DNA: TGTGCCAGCAGTTACTCCGGACAGACGAATCAGCCCCAGCATTTT; CDR3: CASSYSGQTNQPQHF
J: TRBJ1-3; D: .; size: .; V: TRBV7-9; DNA: TGTGCCAGCAGTAACCTGGGACTAGTAAACACCATATATTTT; CDR3: CASSNLGLVNTIYF
J: TRBJ1-2; D: .; size: .; V: TRBV5-1; DNA: TGCGCCAGCAGCTTGGACCTAAGGGACTATGGCTACACCTTC; CDR3: CASSLDLRDYGYTF
J: TRBJ1-2; D: TRBD1; size: .; V: TRBV6-1; DNA: TGTGCCAGCAGACAACCTAGGACAGGCGCCTATGGCTACACCTTC; CDR3: CASRQPRTGAYGYTF